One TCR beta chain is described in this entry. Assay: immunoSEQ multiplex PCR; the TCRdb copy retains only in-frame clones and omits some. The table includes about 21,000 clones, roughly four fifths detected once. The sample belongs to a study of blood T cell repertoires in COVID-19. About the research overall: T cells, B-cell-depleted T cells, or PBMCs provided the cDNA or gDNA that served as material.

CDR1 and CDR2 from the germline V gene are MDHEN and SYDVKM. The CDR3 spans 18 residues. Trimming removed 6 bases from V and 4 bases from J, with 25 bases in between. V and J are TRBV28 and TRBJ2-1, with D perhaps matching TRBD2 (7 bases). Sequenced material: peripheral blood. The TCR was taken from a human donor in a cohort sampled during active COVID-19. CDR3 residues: CASSQSTGFGTIYNEQFF. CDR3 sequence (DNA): TGTGCCAGCAGCCAGAGTACAGGGTTCGGGACTATATACAATGAGCAGTTCTTC.